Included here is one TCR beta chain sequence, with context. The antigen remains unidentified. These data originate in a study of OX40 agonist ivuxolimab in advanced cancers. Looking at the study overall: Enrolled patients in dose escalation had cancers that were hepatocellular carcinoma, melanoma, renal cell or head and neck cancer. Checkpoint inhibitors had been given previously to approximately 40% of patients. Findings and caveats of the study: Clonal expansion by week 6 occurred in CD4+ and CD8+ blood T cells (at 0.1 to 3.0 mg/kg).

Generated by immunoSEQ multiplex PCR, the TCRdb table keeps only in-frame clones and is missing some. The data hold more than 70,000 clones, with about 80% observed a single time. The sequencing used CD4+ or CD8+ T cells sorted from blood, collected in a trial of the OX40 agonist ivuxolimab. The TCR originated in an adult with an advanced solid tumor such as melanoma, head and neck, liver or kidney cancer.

CDR3 amino acids: CASSSGTGIYNEQFF. CDR3 nucleotides: TGTGCCAGCAGCTCCGGGACAGGGATTTACAATGAGCAGTTCTTC. The chain has TRBV7-9 and TRBJ2-1; TRBD1 aligns across 9 bases. Trimming at V came to 4 bases and at J to 4 bases, leaving 5 bases not matched to a gene. The CDR3 sequence is 15 residues long. From germline, CDR1 is SEHNR and CDR2 FQNEAQ (reference sequence).